This entry lists 30 T cell receptor beta chains sequenced from one sample in a study of CD8+CD57+ T cells in acquired aplastic anemia. The study profiled TCR beta VDJ and CDR3 using genomic DNA as template. TCRdb passed the reads through MiXCR, listing each CDR3 protein once. In the table there are under 200,000 distinct CDR3 sequences, roughly 40% of which are singletons. The specimen was sorted CD4+, CD8+, or CD8+CD57+ T cells (not recorded which) from PBMCs. The receptors stem from a human donor in good health.

This clonotype has a count of ten or more. The chain employs TRBV20-1 and TRBJ1-1; D gene ambiguous. The CDR3 is 18 amino acids. The V gene lost 3 bases and the J gene lost 0 bases, with 23 bases spanning the gap. CDR1 DFQATT and CDR2 SNEGSKA come from the germline V gene (reference sequence). The CDR3 nucleotides read TGCAGTGCTAGCGGCCCCCGGGCCGGCGCCTCCATGAACACTGAAGCTTTCTTT. Encoded protein: CSASGPRAGASMNTEAFF.

This clonotype was counted only a few times. The V call is TRBV6-5, the J call TRBJ1-1; D might be TRBD1 (5 bases). There are 15 residues in the CDR3. Germline CDR1 is MNHEY and CDR2 is SVGAGI. Trimming stripped 6 bases from V and 11 bases from J, with 25 bases between. The CDR3 reads CASRVTDSSPLGAFF. The DNA of the CDR3 is TGTGCCAGCAGAGTGACCGACAGTTCTCCGTTGGGGGCTTTCTTT.

Details on this clonotype: One base away lies a much larger clone, so this may be a sequencing read error. The chain links TRBV5-1 to TRBJ2-3, with D perhaps TRBD1 (5 bases). CDR1 is SGHRS, CDR2 YFSETQ, per germline. The CDR3 has 13 amino acids. V lost 3 bases to trimming and J lost 4 bases, with 9 bases between them. In DNA, the CDR3 is TGCGCCAGCAGCTGGCAGGGCGCAGATACGCAGTATTTT. Protein product: CASSWQGADTQYF.

The CDR3 region is CASSFDGRGRTEAFF. The CDR3 region has the DNA TGTGCCAGCAGTTTCGACGGCAGGGGGCGAACTGAAGCTTTCTTT. The V gene is TRBV27, the J gene TRBJ1-1; TRBD1 matches at 8 bases. Trimming cost V 3 bases and J 5 bases; bases outside gene matches: 8. Germline V gene data show CDR1 as MNHEY and CDR2 as SMNVEV (reference sequence). The CDR3 has 15 residues.

This clonotype came up many times. The rearrangement links TRBV6-1 to TRBJ2-7, with 7 bases lining up with TRBD1. This CDR3 is 16 amino acids long. Looked up from germline, CDR1 is MNHNS and CDR2 is SASEGT. J gave up 0 bases and V 5 bases, and 10 bases lay outside the gene matches. CDR3 nucleotide sequence: TGTGCCAGCAGTAAAGTCGGGACAGTGAGCTCCTACGAGCAGTACTTC. Amino acids: CASSKVGTVSSYEQYF.

As for this clonotype: Likely a read error: the CDR3 ends without its conserved phenylalanine or tryptophan. The rearrangement links TRBV4-3 to TRBJ1-6; unclear D gene. CDR1 and CDR2 from the germline V gene are LGHNA and YSLEER. The CDR3 contains 17 residues. The CDR3 sequence is CACSPLTAGSYNSPLHI. The CDR3 bases are TGCGCCTGCAGCCCCCTCACAGCTGGCTCCTATAATTCACCCCTCCACATT.

The sample holds many counts of this clonotype. V usage is TRBV2 and J usage is TRBJ2-1; no definite D call. Per germline, CDR1 SNHLY and CDR2 FYNNEI. The CDR3 runs to 14 residues. The V and J ends lost 3 bases and 0 bases respectively, with 6 bases between them. As DNA, the CDR3 is TGTGCCAGCAGTGAGCTCAACTCCTACAATGAGCAGTTCTTC. The encoded protein is CASSELNSYNEQFF. Filled out from reference TRBV2 and TRBJ2-1, the complete variable domain reads EPEVTQTPSHQVTQMGQEVILRCVPISNHLYFYWYRQILGQKVEFLVSFYNNEISEKSEIFDDQFSVERPDGSNFTLKIRSTKLEDSAMYFCASSELNSYNEQFFGPGTRLTVL.

The chain is built from TRBV7-2 and TRBJ1-4; D ambiguous. Looked up from germline, CDR1 is SGHTA and CDR2 is FQGNSA. Trimming took 1 base from V and 0 from J, leaving 6 bases between them. CDR3 length: 15 residues. CDR3 protein: CASSLVFATNEKLFF. The CDR3 DNA is TGTGCCAGCAGCTTAGTATTTGCAACTAATGAAAAACTGTTTTTT.

In its sample, this clonotype was seen many times. The J gene is TRBJ1-1, the V gene TRBV18, with D perhaps matching TRBD1 (5 bases). The CDR3 runs to 12 residues. Trimming took 8 bases from V and 4 from J, leaving 11 bases between them. Germline V CDR1 and CDR2: KGHSH, LQKENI. The CDR3 reads CASSPQGTEAFF. In DNA form, the CDR3 reads TGTGCCAGCAGCCCCCAGGGCACTGAAGCTTTCTTT.

The J gene is TRBJ2-4, the V gene TRBV16, with D possibly matching TRBD2 (7 bases). Trimming left V 3 bases short and J 10 bases short, with 19 bases between. CDR1 is KGHSY and CDR2 is FQNENV in the germline V gene. This CDR3 has 15 amino acids. In nucleotides, the CDR3 is TGTGCCAGCAGCCAGCCCCGGGGGGCTCCGGCGATTCAGTACTTC. Translated, it gives CASSQPRGAPAIQYF.

This clonotype has a handful of counts. This chain links TRBV9 with TRBJ2-2, with TRBD1 as a possible D gene (6 bases). The CDR3 runs to 15 residues. The V end was cut by 3 bases, the J end by 6 bases, with 15 bases between. Germline loops: CDR1 SGDLS, CDR2 YYNGEE. The CDR3 nucleotides are TGTGCCAGCAGCGGCACAGGGTTATCCGCCGGGGAGCTGTTTTTT. Its protein product is CASSGTGLSAGELFF.

This clonotype was picked up many times. The gene calls are TRBV10-3 and TRBJ2-2, with 10 bases that match TRBD1. The J segment lost 2 bases and the V segment lost 2 bases, leaving 14 bases of the junction unmatched. CDR1 is ENHRY and CDR2 is SYGVKD in the germline V gene. CDR3 length: 20 amino acids. The CDR3: CAISERQGALSGRNTGELFF. The CDR3 DNA reads as TGTGCCATCAGTGAGAGACAGGGGGCTCTAAGTGGCCGAAACACCGGGGAGCTGTTTTTT.

V usage is TRBV10-1 and J usage is TRBJ2-7, with unresolved D. CDR3 length equals 15 residues. Germline values: CDR1 WNHNN, CDR2 SYGVQD (reference sequence). Trimming shortened V by 5 bases and J by 6 bases, and 20 bases separated the two germline ends. The CDR3 nucleotides read TGCGCCAGCAGTTCCGGGCGGCCCCAGTTAGCCGAGCAGTACTTC. This gives the protein CASSSGRPQLAEQYF.

The sample holds a few counts of this clonotype. The chain couples TRBV11-2 to TRBJ2-6, with D possibly TRBD1 on 5 matching bases. Trimming took off 6 bases at V and 2 bases at J, with 20 bases between the two ends. Germline CDR1 and CDR2: SGHAT and FQNNGV. The CDR3 contains 18 residues. DNA of the CDR3: TGTGCCAGCAGGGGAAATACAGGATCCTCTCCTGGGGCCAACGTCCTGACTTTC. The encoded protein is CASRGNTGSSPGANVLTF.

The chain joins TRBV2 to TRBJ2-7, with D possibly being TRBD1 (6 bases). Per the germline V gene, CDR1 is SNHLY and CDR2 is FYNNEI. Trimming shortened V by 5 bases and J by 8 bases, and 19 bases separated the two germline ends. CDR3 length: 14 amino acids. The CDR3 DNA sequence: TGTGCCAGCAGTCTCCAAACAGCACAGGGCAAGCAGTACTTC. Protein product: CASSLQTAQGKQYF.

This clonotype was seen more than once but under ten times. The chain combines TRBV2 with TRBJ2-7; D unclear. This CDR3 contains 14 residues. In germline, CDR1 is SNHLY, CDR2 FYNNEI. V gave up 6 bases and J gave up 0 bases, with 12 bases separating them. As DNA, the CDR3 is TGTGCCAGCAGCTTTCCCTACCCCTCCTACGAGCAGTACTTC. Residues: CASSFPYPSYEQYF.

The gene calls are TRBV7-6 and TRBJ2-7; 7 nucleotides line up with TRBD1. V lost 5 bases to trimming and J lost 7 bases; unmatched junction nucleotides: 5. The CDR3 contains 12 residues. The V gene's germline CDR1 is SGHVS and CDR2 FNYEAQ. Here the CDR3 reads CASSPRGQEQYF. The CDR3 DNA reads TGTGCCAGCAGCCCTCGGGGACAGGAGCAGTACTTC. The complete variable domain, with remaining parts taken from reference TRBV7-6 and TRBJ2-7, reads GAGVSQSPRYKVTKRGQDVALRCDPISGHVSLYWYRQALGQGPEFLTYFNYEAQQDKSGLPNDRFSAERPEGSISTLTIQRTEQRDSAMYRCASSPRGQEQYFGPGTRLTVT.

This clonotype came up many times. V usage is TRBV12-3 or TRBV12-4 and J usage is TRBJ2-2; D call uncertain. Trimming took off 6 bases at V and 1 base at J, with 9 bases between the two ends. The CDR3 runs to 14 residues. Written as DNA, the CDR3 is TGTGCCAGCAGGGTTCTAGAGAACACCGGGGAGCTGTTTTTT. Translated, it gives CASRVLENTGELFF.

The chain uses TRBV25-1 and TRBJ2-5, with D tentatively TRBD1 or TRBD2 (5 bases each). V dropped 3 bases and J dropped 5 bases, with 13 bases sitting between them. The V gene's germline CDR1 is MGHDK and CDR2 SYGVNS. The CDR3 spans 14 residues. The CDR3 region has the DNA TGTGCCAGCAGTGATTCCGGGAAGGGGGAGACCCAGTACTTC. This encodes CASSDSGKGETQYF. The full variable domain, its missing parts supplied by reference TRBV25-1 and TRBJ2-5, is EADIYQTPRYLVIGTGKKITLECSQTMGHDKMYWYQQDPGMELHLIHYSYGVNSTEKGDLSSESTVSRIRTEHFPLTLESARPSHTSQYLCASSDSGKGETQYFGPGTRLLVL.

In regard to this clonotype: A much larger clonotype is one base distant, so this may be a read error. The chain's CDR3 is CASSTSPRTVNEKLFF. In DNA, the CDR3 is TGTGCCAGCAGCACTTCGCCCAGGACCGTTAATGAAAAACTGTTTTTT. This chain connects TRBV9 to TRBJ1-4; D is uncertain. Trimming left V 4 bases short and J 4 bases short, with 17 bases between. The CDR3 is made up of 16 amino acids. Per germline, CDR1 SGDLS and CDR2 YYNGEE. Using reference TRBV9 and TRBJ1-4 for the parts outside the CDR3, the full variable domain is DSGVTQTPKHLITATGQRVTLRCSPRSGDLSVYWYQQSLDQGLQFLIQYYNGEERAKGNILERFSAQQFPDLHSELNLSSLELGDSALYFCASSTSPRTVNEKLFFGSGTQLSVL.

This clonotype was counted between two and nine times. This may arise from a read error, as a much more abundant clone is one base away. The chain employs TRBV7-3 and TRBJ2-1, with 7 bases that match TRBD1. The CDR3 has 14 amino acids. With V trimmed by 5 bases and J by 7 bases, 8 bases remained unmatched. Germline V gene sequence: CDR1 SGHTA, CDR2 FQGTGA. CDR3 in amino acids: CASSVGQVWNEQFF. DNA of the CDR3: TGTGCCAGCAGCGTAGGACAGGTATGGAATGAGCAGTTCTTC.

This clonotype has a count of ten or more. The chain carries TRBV4-3 and TRBJ1-2, with D unresolved. Trimming pared 0 bases from V and 4 bases from J, leaving 9 bases between. The CDR3 has 14 residues. The V gene's germline CDR1 is LGHNA and CDR2 YSLEER. CDR3 DNA: TGCGCCAGCAGCCAAGATCCAGGACCCTATGGCTACACCTTC. Translated: CASSQDPGPYGYTF.

This clonotype was counted once. This chain uses TRBV19 with TRBJ1-1, with D maybe TRBD1 (5 bases). Germline loops: CDR1 LNHDA, CDR2 SQIVND (reference sequence). The CDR3 sequence is 15 residues long. The germline V and J ends were trimmed by 4 bases and 4 bases, with 16 bases remaining between them. CDR3 DNA: TGTGCCAGTAGTAACCCCGGGGACGGGTTCACTGAAGCTTTCTTT. Protein sequence: CASSNPGDGFTEAFF. Together with reference TRBV19 and TRBJ1-1, the CDR3 gives the full variable domain: DGGITQSPKYLFRKEGQNVTLSCEQNLNHDAMYWYRQDPGQGLRLIYYSQIVNDFQKGDIAEGYSVSREKKESFPLTVTSAQKNPTAFYLCASSNPGDGFTEAFFGQGTRLTVV.

The chain combines TRBV7-2 with TRBJ2-7, with D unresolved. Germline assignment: CDR1 SGHTA and CDR2 FQGNSA. The length of the CDR3 is 15 residues. The ends were cut back, 1 base at V and 3 bases at J, with 13 bases in the middle. The CDR3 nucleotides read TGTGCCAGCAGCTTAGGCATGGGCCCACTCTACGAGCAGTACTTC. Translating it yields CASSLGMGPLYEQYF.

In regard to this clonotype: It may be a read error: a sequence one base away is much more abundant. The rearrangement links TRBV6-1 to TRBJ2-3; D gene unclear. The CDR3 is 13 amino acids. Germline CDR1 reads MNHNS; CDR2 reads SASEGT. The V gene lost 6 bases and the J gene lost 4 bases, with 11 bases spanning the gap. The CDR3 DNA reads TGTGCCAGCAGGATAGGGTCCGCAGATACGCAGTATTTT. Residues: CASRIGSADTQYF.

This clonotype was observed many times. The chain uses TRBV2 and TRBJ2-2; 7 bases align to TRBD2. Unmatched junction bases numbered 4, after V lost 2 bases and J lost 4 bases. CDR3 length: 15 amino acids. CDR1 SNHLY and CDR2 FYNNEI come from the germline V gene. In nucleotides, the CDR3 is TGTGCCAGCAGTGAATTGTCGGGGGGCACCGGGGAGCTGTTTTTT. It is translated as CASSELSGGTGELFF.

The V call is TRBV7-2, the J call TRBJ2-5, with D unresolved. The CDR3 consists of 14 residues. V was pared by 0 bases and J by 1 base, with 6 bases between. CDR1 and CDR2 (germline): SGHTA, FQGNSA. The CDR3 sequence is CASSLARVQETQYF. The CDR3, as DNA: TGTGCCAGCAGCTTAGCAAGGGTCCAAGAGACCCAGTACTTC.

Ten or more counts support this clonotype. The DNA of the CDR3 is TGCAGTGCTAGTTACGAGCAGTACTTC. Encoded protein: CSASYEQYF. The rearrangement links TRBV20-1 to TRBJ2-7; D unresolved. V shed 3 bases and J shed 4 bases, with 1 base lying between them. CDR1 and CDR2 (germline): DFQATT, SNEGSKA (reference sequence). The CDR3 is 9 residues long.

Of note for this clonotype: This may be a read error, as it is one base from a much larger clone. The rearrangement joins TRBV30 to TRBJ2-7; 7 bases are shared with TRBD2. CDR1 is GTSNPN and CDR2 is SVGIG in the germline V gene (reference sequence). The CDR3 totals 14 residues. The DNA of the CDR3 is TGTGCCTGGAAGCGGGGAATAGGCTCCTACGGGCAGTACTTC. It specifies CAWKRGIGSYGQYF. Together with reference TRBV30 and TRBJ2-7, the CDR3 gives the full variable domain: SQTIHQWPATLVQPVGSPLSLECTVEGTSNPNLYWYRQAAGRGLQLLFYSVGIGQISSEVPQNLSASRPQDRQFILSSKKLLLSDSGFYLCAWKRGIGSYGQYFGPGTRLTVT.

This clonotype appeared many times. This rearrangement joins TRBV29-1 to TRBJ2-1, with 8 bases matching TRBD2. Unmatched junction bases numbered 12, after V lost 7 bases and J lost 4 bases. The CDR3 consists of 15 residues. CDR1 is SQVTM and CDR2 is ANQGSEA in the germline V gene. This CDR3 is CSERRGASGYNEQFF. DNA of the CDR3: TGCAGCGAGCGCCGGGGGGCTAGCGGGTACAATGAGCAGTTCTTC.